These 21 T cell receptor beta chains were sequenced from one sample in a study of CD8+ T cells in alopecia areata. As the sequencing template, cDNA was produced by extracting RNA and reverse transcribing it. Clones were read by immunoSEQ multiplex PCR, and TCRdb kept only the in-frame ones, dropping some. Among 150,000 to 200,000 clones, around 58% were seen once, and the ten largest hold roughly 17%. The sample's treatment: oral pan-JAK inhibitor, 5-10 mg twice daily. This specimen consisted of CD4+ T cells sorted from blood, obtained at approximately week 55, from a patient treated with tofacitinib. The source is a human donor with alopecia areata.

The table lists this clone with a few counts. The V gene is TRBV18, the J gene TRBJ1-1, with D possibly matching TRBD1 (6 bases). The CDR3 runs 15 residues. The germline gives CDR1 KGHSH, CDR2 LQKENI. V shed 3 bases and J shed 2 bases, with 13 bases lying between them. CDR3 in DNA: TGTGCCAGCTCACCTGTGTCCAGGGGTAACACTGAAGCTTTCTTT. It is translated as CASSPVSRGNTEAFF.

The gene calls are TRBV5-1 and TRBJ2-3, with D perhaps matching TRBD1 (5 bases). CDR3 length: 15 amino acids. Per the germline V gene, CDR1 is SGHRS and CDR2 is YFSETQ. Trimming removed 0 bases at V and 3 bases at J, with 11 bases between. The CDR3 loop is CASSLVGQATDTQYF. CDR3 nucleotide sequence: TGCGCCAGCAGCTTGGTAGGACAAGCGACAGATACGCAGTATTTT.

In this sample, this clone turned up once. The chain is built from TRBV25-1 and TRBJ1-2, with TRBD1 as a possible D gene (6 bases). This CDR3 is 13 amino acids long. From germline, CDR1 is MGHDK and CDR2 SYGVNS. Between the trimmed V and J ends, which lost 6 bases and 4 bases, there was a span of 12 bases. For the CDR3, the DNA is TGTGCCAGCAGGGAGGTCAGGGGCTATGGCTACACCTTC. Translated, it gives CASREVRGYGYTF.

This clone was detected only once. The rearrangement uses TRBV11-2 and TRBJ1-2; no clear D. V gave up 4 bases and J gave up 2 bases, with 17 bases separating them. The V gene's germline CDR1 is SGHAT and CDR2 FQNNGV. The CDR3 contains 16 residues. Here the CDR3 reads CASSSSPGRKNYGYTF. DNA for the CDR3: TGTGCCAGCAGCTCCTCCCCTGGACGGAAGAACTATGGCTACACCTTC.

The chain joins TRBV30 to TRBJ1-1; 7 bases align to TRBD1. The CDR3 has 13 amino acids. After removal of 4 bases from V and 4 bases from J, the junction contained 6 bases not matched to a gene. CDR1 GTSNPN and CDR2 SVGIG come from the germline V gene (reference sequence). The CDR3 DNA follows: TGTGCCTGGACAGGGGGGCCAGGCACTGAAGCTTTCTTT. Protein: CAWTGGPGTEAFF.

To note about this clone: A junction boundary mismatches the germline segment, possibly from a read error. The chain links TRBV7-7 to TRBJ2-5; 9 positions agree with TRBD2. The CDR3 covers 18 residues. Germline V gives CDR1 SSHAT, CDR2 FNYEAQ (reference sequence). The CDR3 loop reads CASSSRRALAGFQETQYF. Written as DNA, the CDR3 is TGTGCTAGCAGCTCCCGCCGAGCACTAGCGGGCTTCCAAGAGACCCAGTACTTC. The variable domain in full, with the rest retrieved from reference TRBV7-7 and TRBJ2-5, is GAGVSQSPRYKVTKRGQDVTLRCDPISSHATLYWYQQALGQGPEFLTYFNYEAQPDKSGLPSDRFSAERPEGSISTLTIQRTEQRDSAMYRCASSSRRALAGFQETQYFGPGTRLLVL.

This clone was picked up a small number of times. This chain joins TRBV9 and TRBJ2-1, with TRBD2 as a possible D gene (5 bases). The germline V and J ends were trimmed by 0 bases and 13 bases, with 11 bases remaining between them. Germline V gene lookup returns CDR1 SGDLS and CDR2 YYNGEE. The CDR3 is 12 residues long. The DNA of the CDR3 is TGTGCCAGCAGCGTAGGAGGTCTAGCTCAGTTCTTC. Encoded protein: CASSVGGLAQFF.

This clone came up a few times. The gene calls are TRBV14 and TRBJ2-3, with 7 positions matching TRBD2. The germline V gene encodes CDR1 SGHDN and CDR2 FVKESK. The CDR3 contains 17 residues. J gave up 0 bases and V 0 bases, and 6 bases lay outside the gene matches. The CDR3 DNA sequence: TGTGCCAGCAGCCAAGATAAGCGGGGCAGAAGCACAGATACGCAGTATTTT. Its translation is CASSQDKRGRSTDTQYF.

The V call is TRBV29-1, the J call TRBJ1-1; the D is unclear. V dropped 5 bases and J dropped 1 base, with 11 bases sitting between them. This CDR3 contains 13 residues. CDR1 SQVTM and CDR2 ANQGSEA come from the germline V gene. CDR3 DNA sequence: TGCAGCGTTCACCCCCTTAGGAACACTGAAGCTTTCTTT. This translates into CSVHPLRNTEAFF.

The J gene is TRBJ2-6, the V gene TRBV4-1; D perhaps matches TRBD1 (6 bases). Between the trimmed V and J ends, which lost 8 bases and 3 bases, there was a span of 14 bases. The germline gives CDR1 MGHRA, CDR2 YSYEKL. CDR3 length equals 15 residues. This chain's CDR3 is CASSPGVNGANVLTF. The CDR3 DNA is TGCGCCAGCTCTCCAGGGGTAAATGGGGCCAACGTCCTGACTTTC.

This rearrangement joins TRBV4-1 to TRBJ1-4; D not resolved. Germline assignment: CDR1 MGHRA and CDR2 YSYEKL. This CDR3 region has 13 residues. V was cut by 0 bases and J by 8 bases, with 7 bases left in between. CDR3 protein: CASSQERLEKLFF. The CDR3 bases are TGCGCCAGCAGCCAAGAAAGATTGGAAAAACTGTTTTTT.

The chain carries TRBV20-1 and TRBJ1-4; no reliable D call. The CDR3 totals 11 residues. Trimming took 6 bases from V and 7 from J, leaving 9 bases between them. Looked up from germline, CDR1 is DFQATT and CDR2 is SNEGSKA (reference sequence). CDR3 nucleotide sequence: TGCAGTGCCCAGCTGGGTGAAAAACTGTTTTTT. Its translation: CSAQLGEKLFF.

The chain has TRBV29-1 and TRBJ1-2; unclear D gene. Trimming shortened V by 4 bases and J by 0 bases, and 18 bases separated the two germline ends. Germline CDR1 is SQVTM and CDR2 is ANQGSEA. This CDR3 comprises 16 residues. CDR3 loop: CSVGRVPLRSNYGYTF. CDR3 in DNA: TGCAGCGTTGGACGGGTTCCCCTTCGTTCTAACTATGGCTACACCTTC.

The chain employs TRBV4-2 and TRBJ2-1; TRBD2 aligns across 14 bases. This CDR3 contains 17 residues. Germline V gene sequence: CDR1 LGHNA, CDR2 YNFKEQ. After removal of 4 bases from V and 0 bases from J, the junction contained 2 bases not matched to a gene. DNA of the CDR3: TGTGCCAGCAGCCCCGGGACTAGCGGGAGCTCCTACAATGAGCAGTTCTTC. The encoded protein is CASSPGTSGSSYNEQFF.

J is TRBJ2-2 and V is TRBV6-1; 9 bases are shared with TRBD1. V lost 6 bases and J lost 6; bases outside the gene matches: 8. The CDR3 is 15 residues long. Germline assignment: CDR1 MNHNS and CDR2 SASEGT. CDR3 in DNA: TGTGCCAGCAGACCTTGGACAGGGGAGTCCGGGGAGCTGTTTTTT. Translation gives CASRPWTGESGELFF.

CDR3 bases: TGTGCCAGCAGCGTAGATGTAGTCGCAGATACGCAGTATTTT. This sequence encodes CASSVDVVADTQYF. The chain recombines TRBV9 with TRBJ2-3; the D is unclear. Germline-derived CDR1 and CDR2 are SGDLS and YYNGEE. Trimming pared 0 bases from V and 4 bases from J, leaving 9 bases between. The CDR3 runs to 14 residues.

This chain uses TRBV7-9 with TRBJ2-5; 8 bases are shared with TRBD1. After removal of 1 base from V and 2 bases from J, the junction contained 0 bases not matched to a gene. This CDR3 spans 14 amino acids. Looked up from germline, CDR1 is SEHNR and CDR2 is FQNEAQ (reference sequence). CDR3 sequence: CASSLGTGQETQYF. CDR3 sequence (DNA): TGTGCCAGCAGCTTAGGGACAGGGCAAGAGACCCAGTACTTC.

The table lists this clone with a few counts. The rearrangement joins TRBV4-2 to TRBJ2-7; possibly TRBD1 for D (5 bases). V lost 0 bases to trimming and J lost 4 bases, with 13 bases between them. The CDR3 length is 15 residues. In germline, CDR1 is LGHNA, CDR2 YNFKEQ. The CDR3 spells CASSQDSGRVYEQYF. CDR3 bases: TGTGCCAGCAGCCAAGATTCGGGCAGGGTTTACGAGCAGTACTTC.

This clone was seen only a few times. This chain uses TRBV29-1 with TRBJ1-2, with a tentative D call TRBD1 (5 bases). In germline, CDR1 is SQVTM, CDR2 ANQGSEA. The V end lost 3 bases, the J end lost 3 bases, and 8 bases lay between the germline ends. This CDR3 comprises 12 residues. CDR3 sequence: CSVELGDYGYTF. The CDR3 DNA reads TGCAGCGTTGAGTTAGGGGACTATGGCTACACCTTC.

The sample holds a few counts of this clone. The chain joins TRBV19 to TRBJ1-1; 9 nucleotides line up with TRBD1. The germline V gene encodes CDR1 LNHDA and CDR2 SQIVND (reference sequence). The ends lost 4 bases at V and 2 bases at J; junction bases unmatched: 2. This CDR3 has 14 residues. CDR3 DNA: TGTGCCAGTAGTACACAGGGGGCAAACACTGAAGCTTTCTTT. Its translation: CASSTQGANTEAFF.

The chain has TRBV7-2 and TRBJ2-4, with 14 bases matching TRBD2. The ends lost 4 bases at V and 0 bases at J; junction bases unmatched: 8. The CDR3 covers 19 residues. Germline V gene lookup returns CDR1 SGHTA and CDR2 FQGNSA. The CDR3 loop reads CASSWTGTSGGRAKNIQYF. The CDR3 DNA reads as TGTGCCAGCAGCTGGACCGGGACTAGCGGGGGCCGAGCCAAAAACATTCAGTACTTC.